Below, 21 T cell receptor beta chains from the same sample are listed, as sequenced in a study of Ad26.COV2.S vaccination and SARS-CoV-2 variants. Treatment specified: roughly 18 received Ad26.COV2.S at low or high dose, single or two shots; 5 received placebo; per-sample allocation not given. Samples came from day 63 after the first vaccine or placebo injection. Method: immunoSEQ multiplex PCR; TCRdb's copy keeps in-frame clones and lacks some. The sample has some 300,000 clones, around 85% seen once. Here the sequenced sample was peripheral blood, taken in a trial of Ad26.COV2.S vaccine versus placebo. These receptors were taken from a person between 18 and 65 years old who received the Ad26.COV2.S COVID-19 vaccine or a placebo.

V usage is TRBV6-5 and J usage is TRBJ1-5, with a weak D call TRBD1 (6 bases). CDR1 is MNHEY, CDR2 SVGAGI, per germline. The V end was cut by 6 bases, the J end by 6 bases, with 12 bases between. CDR3 length equals 13 residues. The CDR3 coding sequence is TGTGCCAGCAGCAGGGGAGTAGGTCAGCCCCAGCATTTT. This translates into CASSRGVGQPQHF.

V gene TRBV19 combines with J gene TRBJ1-2; D is unclear. The V gene's germline CDR1 is LNHDA and CDR2 SQIVND (reference sequence). CDR3 length equals 13 residues. Trimming left V 4 bases short and J 5 bases short, with 11 bases between. The CDR3 DNA reads TGTGCCAGTAGTAAAGAGCCAGCGTATGGCTACACCTTC. This sequence encodes CASSKEPAYGYTF.

The chain uses TRBV18 and TRBJ2-1; either TRBD1 or TRBD2 may fit D (6 bases each). Trimming took off 7 bases at V and 0 bases at J, with 19 bases between the two ends. The length of the CDR3 is 17 residues. Germline V gene data show CDR1 as KGHSH and CDR2 as LQKENI. In DNA form, the CDR3 reads TGTGCCAGCTACACCGCGAGGGGGGCGGGCTCCTACAATGAGCAGTTCTTC. It encodes CASYTARGAGSYNEQFF.

The rearrangement links TRBV27 to TRBJ1-1, with 10 bases that match TRBD1. V lost 4 bases, J lost 4 bases, and 6 bases stayed unmatched. The CDR3 length is 15 residues. CDR1 MNHEY and CDR2 SMNVEV come from the germline V gene (reference sequence). The CDR3 loop reads CASSSPGQGRTEAFF. Here the CDR3 DNA reads TGTGCCAGCAGTTCACCGGGACAGGGGCGCACTGAAGCTTTCTTT.

The V call is TRBV12-3 or TRBV12-4, the J call TRBJ1-3; no firm D call. The CDR3 is 12 residues long. V was cut by 6 bases and J by 3 bases, with 6 bases left in between. CDR3 nucleotide sequence: TGTGCCAGCAGGGTCGGTGGAAACACCATATATTTT. This encodes CASRVGGNTIYF.

V usage is TRBV27 and J usage is TRBJ2-7; D is possibly TRBD1 (5 bases). The CDR3 contains 12 residues. Germline CDR1 is MNHEY and CDR2 is SMNVEV (reference sequence). The V gene lost 3 bases and the J gene lost 5 bases, with 8 bases spanning the gap. CDR3 residues: CASSLQGHEQYF. The CDR3 DNA sequence: TGTGCCAGCAGTTTGCAGGGCCACGAGCAGTACTTC.

In this sample, this clone turned up a few times. The chain links TRBV5-1 to TRBJ2-5, with 10 bases aligning to TRBD2. The V gene end was trimmed by 0 bases and the J gene end by 5 bases; junction bases not matched to a gene: 7. From germline, CDR1 is SGHRS and CDR2 YFSETQ. This CDR3 has 16 residues. The CDR3 DNA reads as TGCGCCAGCAGCTTGGCTAGCGGGGGAGAGGGGGAGACCCAGTACTTC. It encodes CASSLASGGEGETQYF.

The V gene is TRBV28, the J gene TRBJ1-2; D is uncertain. Trimming pared 7 bases from V and 5 bases from J, leaving 17 bases between. Germline CDR1 reads MDHEN; CDR2 reads SYDVKM. This CDR3 spans 14 amino acids. CDR3 nucleotides: TGTGCCAGCACCCTAGGCGGGGAGGTTTATGGCTACACCTTC. The encoded protein is CASTLGGEVYGYTF.

The V and J genes are TRBV5-5 and TRBJ2-1; 7 bases fit TRBD2. The CDR3 extends over 17 amino acids. Per germline, CDR1 SGHKS and CDR2 YYEKEE (reference sequence). With 2 bases clipped from V and 7 bases from J, the junction kept 15 bases outside the gene matches. The CDR3: CASSFRHTGTTENEQFF. The CDR3 DNA reads TGTGCCAGCAGCTTCAGACACACCGGGACTACGGAAAATGAGCAGTTCTTC.

The rearrangement joins TRBV2 to TRBJ1-5; D uncertain. Germline CDR1 and CDR2: SNHLY and FYNNEI. CDR3 length equals 15 residues. Trimming left V 6 bases short and J 1 base short, with 13 bases between. The CDR3 DNA reads as TGTGCCAGCAGCGAACGTTCGGGGAGCAATCAGCCCCAGCATTTT. It yields the protein CASSERSGSNQPQHF.

The CDR3 DNA follows: TGTGCCAGCAGTTTCGTTGCTGGGGGGCCGCCAGATACGCAGTATTTT. Translation: CASSFVAGGPPDTQYF. This chain uses TRBV28 with TRBJ2-3, with D perhaps TRBD1 or TRBD2 (6 bases each). V shed 3 bases and J shed 4 bases, with 17 bases lying between them. The germline V gene has CDR1 MDHEN and CDR2 SYDVKM. The CDR3 is 16 amino acids.

The J gene is TRBJ1-1, the V gene TRBV19; the D gene is possibly TRBD1 (6 bases). Trimming took off 5 bases at V and 4 bases at J, with 14 bases between the two ends. Per the germline V gene, CDR1 is LNHDA and CDR2 is SQIVND (reference sequence). The CDR3 sequence is 14 residues long. CDR3 protein: CASSVQGVGTEAFF. Here the CDR3 DNA reads TGTGCCAGTAGTGTACAGGGTGTCGGCACTGAAGCTTTCTTT.

This rearrangement joins TRBV27 to TRBJ1-1; tentatively, D is TRBD1 (5 bases). The CDR3 is 14 residues long. V was shortened by 0 bases and J by 5 bases, with 10 bases between the two germline ends. CDR1 is MNHEY, CDR2 SMNVEV, per germline (reference sequence). The CDR3 nucleotides are TGTGCCAGCAGTTTATCTCGGCACAGGACTGAAGCTTTCTTT. Protein: CASSLSRHRTEAFF.

This chain uses TRBV29-1 with TRBJ1-5, with 7 bases matching TRBD1. The CDR3 is 14 amino acids. Germline CDR1 reads SQVTM; CDR2 reads ANQGSEA. J gave up 2 bases and V 4 bases, and 5 bases lay outside the gene matches. The CDR3 DNA is TGCAGCGTTGGACAGGGTCGTGGCAATCAGCCCCAGCATTTT. This encodes CSVGQGRGNQPQHF.

The chain has TRBV6-5 and TRBJ1-4; D gene unclear. CDR3 length: 15 amino acids. Germline lookup yields CDR1 MNHEY and CDR2 SVGAGI. The V end was cut by 0 bases, the J end by 0 bases, with 5 bases between. The CDR3 loop is CASSYSLATNEKLFF. The CDR3, as DNA: TGTGCCAGCAGTTACTCGCTTGCAACTAATGAAAAACTGTTTTTT.

CDR3 sequence reads: CASSSGTEIEKLFF. CDR3 sequence (DNA): TGTGCCAGCAGTTCCGGGACAGAAATTGAAAAACTGTTTTTT. The rearrangement links TRBV2 to TRBJ1-4; 7 bases map to TRBD1. Unmatched junction bases numbered 7, after V lost 5 bases and J lost 7 bases. CDR1 is SNHLY, CDR2 FYNNEI, per germline. The CDR3 totals 14 residues.

The gene calls are TRBV11-3 and TRBJ2-7; D not resolved. Germline lookup yields CDR1 SGHNT and CDR2 YENEEA. This CDR3 spans 11 amino acids. V lost 5 bases to trimming and J lost 5 bases, with 7 bases between them. The CDR3 protein is CASSPDHEQYF. CDR3 coding DNA: TGTGCCAGCAGCCCCGATCACGAGCAGTACTTC.

The chain links TRBV6-5 to TRBJ2-1; perhaps D is TRBD1 or TRBD2 (6 bases each). Germline assignment: CDR1 MNHEY and CDR2 SVGAGI. There are 13 residues in the CDR3. With 7 bases removed from V and 10 bases from J, the gap between germline ends came to 17 bases. The CDR3 loop reads CASIETGGLEQFF. DNA of the CDR3: TGTGCCAGCATCGAGACTGGGGGGCTGGAGCAGTTCTTC.

The chain joins TRBV11-2 to TRBJ2-1; D gene uncertain. Germline assignment: CDR1 SGHAT and CDR2 FQNNGV. This CDR3 spans 11 amino acids. Deletions cut 5 bases from V and 4 bases from J, with 3 bases between. This CDR3 reads CASSRYNEQFF. CDR3 bases: TGTGCCAGCAGCCGATACAATGAGCAGTTCTTC.

V is TRBV5-4 and J is TRBJ2-7; D may be TRBD1 (6 bases). V gave up 1 base and J gave up 9 bases, with 11 bases separating them. Germline CDR1 is SGHNT and CDR2 is YYREEE (reference sequence). The CDR3 has 12 residues. CDR3 sequence reads: CASSLRGQGQYF. As DNA, the CDR3 is TGTGCCAGCAGCTTGCGGGGACAAGGGCAGTACTTC.

The V and J genes are TRBV7-9 and TRBJ1-1, with 8 positions matching TRBD1. CDR3 length: 15 residues. CDR1 is SEHNR and CDR2 is FQNEAQ in the germline V gene (reference sequence). The V gene end was trimmed by 5 bases and the J gene end by 1 base; junction bases not matched to a gene: 6. DNA for the CDR3: TGTGCCAGCAGCGGACAGGGTTTAGGGAACACTGAAGCTTTCTTT. Encoded protein: CASSGQGLGNTEAFF.